The rows below give T cell receptor beta chains drawn from one sample of a study of tumor-infiltrating lymphocytes in localized non-small cell lung cancer. Sequencing was performed with immunoSEQ multiplex PCR; in TCRdb, only in-frame clones are kept and a portion is missing. Seen here are about 12,000 clones, less than 85% observed once, and the top ten hold approximately 13%. Input material: lung tumor tissue. Receptors were obtained from a human donor with non-small cell lung cancer. Both conserved end residues are part of each CDR3. D genes are given only for firm matches. Clone size is stated in some rows and not others, as once, few, many or a class when expanded.

TRBV7-2	TRBJ1-1	TRBD1	-	CASSLRTGGERTTEAFF	TGTGCCAGCAGCTTACGGACAGGGGGCGAGAGGACCACTGAAGCTTTCTTT
TRBV28	TRBJ2-7	TRBD2	-	CASSLSGLASYEQYF	TGTGCCAGCAGTTTGTCCGGACTAGCTTCGTACGAGCAGTACTTC
TRBV28	TRBJ1-1	TRBD1	-	CASSGSYGGQTEAFF	TGTGCCAGCAGTGGCTCCTACGGGGGACAGACTGAAGCTTTCTTT
TRBV13	TRBJ2-7	-	-	CASSPSSYEQYF	TGTGCCAGCAGTCCTAGCTCCTACGAGCAGTACTTC
TRBV28	TRBJ2-7	TRBD2	-	CASSLSAGLGTLEYEQYF	TGTGCCAGCAGTCTATCAGCGGGACTAGGCACCCTTGAGTACGAGCAGTACTTC
TRBV9	TRBJ2-3	-	-	CASSVAPDTQYF	TGTGCCAGCAGCGTAGCCCCAGATACGCAGTATTTT
TRBV4-2	TRBJ1-4	-	-	CASSETMGAGKLFF	TGTGCCAGCAGCGAAACAATGGGGGCAGGAAAACTGTTTTTT
TRBV30	TRBJ1-2	-	-	CAWDGHGYTF	TGTGCCTGGGACGGTCATGGCTACACCTTC
TRBV9	TRBJ2-1	-	once	CASSVDPMSREQFF	TGTGCCAGCAGCGTAGATCCGATGAGTCGGGAGCAGTTCTTC
TRBV29-1	TRBJ1-5	-	-	CSVQSQPNQPQHF	TGCAGCGTTCAGTCTCAGCCTAATCAGCCCCAGCATTTT
TRBV18	TRBJ1-2	TRBD1	-	CASSPDRGNYGYTF	TGTGCCAGCTCACCCGACAGGGGGAACTATGGCTACACCTTC
TRBV6-6	TRBJ2-7	TRBD1	-	CASSSLDRRYEQYF	TGTGCCAGCAGCTCCCTGGACAGGAGATACGAGCAGTACTTC
TRBV19	TRBJ2-7	TRBD2	-	CASSSAGGTYEQYF	TGTGCCAGTAGTTCCGCGGGGGGGACCTACGAGCAGTACTTC
TRBV18	TRBJ2-3	TRBD1	-	CASSPRQGGDTDTQYF	TGTGCCAGCTCACCACGGCAAGGGGGCGATACAGATACGCAGTATTTT
TRBV5-4	TRBJ1-2	-	few	CASSLALGTIVRGYTF	TGTGCCAGCAGCTTGGCCTTAGGGACGATCGTGCGAGGCTACACCTTC
TRBV13	TRBJ2-2	-	-	CASSFRTTNTGELFF	TGTGCCAGCAGCTTCCGGACGACAAACACCGGGGAGCTGTTTTTT
TRBV4-3	TRBJ2-1	TRBD2	-	CASSQDKSASGRYDEQFF	TGCGCCAGCAGCCAAGATAAATCCGCTAGCGGGAGATATGATGAGCAGTTCTTC
TRBV19	TRBJ1-4	-	-	CASSRRTEGLEKLFF	TGTGCCAGTAGTAGACGGACAGAGGGACTTGAAAAACTGTTTTTT
TRBV4-3	TRBJ2-7	TRBD2	-	CASSQDLVSGTSYEQYF	TGCGCCAGCAGCCAAGATCTAGTTAGCGGGACATCCTACGAGCAGTACTTC
TRBV19	TRBJ2-3	TRBD2	-	CASRTSGSLTDTQYF	TGTGCCAGTAGGACTAGCGGGAGTCTAACAGATACGCAGTATTTT
TRBV13	TRBJ1-2	-	-	CASSTPGHRANYGYTF	TGTGCCAGCAGCACCCCGGGACACCGAGCTAACTATGGCTACACCTTC
TRBV21-1	TRBJ2-3	-	-	CASSTPTGGIQASTDTQYF	TGTGCCAGCAGCACCCCGACAGGGGGCATACAGGCTAGCACAGATACGCAGTATTTT
TRBV6-5	TRBJ2-7	-	-	CASSYRDGSYEQYF	TGTGCCAGCAGTTACAGGGACGGGTCCTACGAGCAGTACTTC
TRBV6-6	TRBJ1-5	-	-	CASSYSSYGNQPQHF	TGTGCCAGCAGTTACTCGAGTTATGGCAATCAGCCCCAGCATTTT
TRBV5-1	TRBJ2-2	-	-	CASSLYAQGTTGELFF	TGCGCCAGCAGCTTGTATGCACAGGGAACAACCGGGGAGCTGTTTTTT
TRBV10-1	TRBJ2-1	TRBD2	-	CASSESGGNNEQFF	TGCGCCAGCAGTGAATCGGGGGGGAACAATGAGCAGTTCTTC
TRBV10-1	TRBJ2-3	TRBD2	-	CASSLPPKAGEADTQYF	TGCGCCAGCAGCCTCCCACCCAAAGCGGGAGAGGCAGATACGCAGTATTTT
TRBV10-3	TRBJ1-1	TRBD1	-	CAISWDRVNTEAFF	TGTGCCATCAGTTGGGACAGGGTGAACACTGAAGCTTTCTTT
TRBV7-8	TRBJ2-3	-	-	CASIFRDTTDTQYF	TGTGCCAGCATCTTCCGGGACACCACAGATACGCAGTATTTT
TRBV9	TRBJ2-2	-	-	CASSVDGRPNTGELFF	TGTGCCAGCAGCGTAGACGGGAGACCGAACACCGGGGAGCTGTTTTTT
TRBV5-5	TRBJ1-1	-	-	CASSLLPLEGSTEAFF	TGTGCCAGCAGCTTGCTCCCACTAGAAGGGAGCACTGAAGCTTTCTTT
TRBV27	TRBJ1-2	TRBD1	medium-sized	CASRTNPGTGGSYGYTF	TGTGCCAGCAGGACTAACCCAGGGACAGGGGGTAGCTATGGCTACACCTTC
TRBV10-2	TRBJ2-7	-	-	CASSEPGAGSSYEQYF	TGCGCCAGCAGTGAGCCAGGGGCAGGAAGCTCCTACGAGCAGTACTTC
TRBV6-5	TRBJ2-7	TRBD2	-	CASSYRAGTYEQYF	TGTGCCAGCAGTTACAGAGCGGGAACCTACGAGCAGTACTTC
TRBV2	TRBJ2-7	TRBD2	-	CASRGSRERSYEQYF	TGTGCCAGCAGGGGGTCGCGGGAGCGCTCCTACGAGCAGTACTTC
TRBV6-1	TRBJ1-1	-	-	CASRVSGQNTEAFF	TGTGCCAGCAGGGTATCGGGACAGAACACTGAAGCTTTCTTT
TRBV9	TRBJ2-6	TRBD1	-	CASSAQGAGANVLTF	TGTGCCAGCAGCGCACAGGGGGCTGGGGCCAACGTCCTGACTTTC
TRBV12-5	TRBJ1-1	-	-	CASGLGRGEAFF	TGTGCTAGTGGCCTGGGCCGAGGGGAAGCTTTCTTT
TRBV19	TRBJ1-1	-	-	CASSIQQNTEAFF	TGTGCCAGTAGTATACAGCAGAACACTGAAGCTTTCTTT
TRBV11-3	TRBJ1-1	-	-	CASSPRGQNTEAFF	TGTGCCAGCAGCCCCAGAGGACAGAACACTGAAGCTTTCTTT
TRBV4-2	TRBJ2-7	TRBD2	-	CASSQEFGAGADEQYF	TGTGCCAGCAGCCAAGAGTTCGGAGCGGGAGCCGACGAGCAGTACTTC
TRBV30	TRBJ2-7	TRBD2	-	CAWSGGLAGGGEQYF	TGTGCCTGGAGCGGGGGACTAGCGGGAGGGGGCGAGCAGTACTTC
TRBV6-5	TRBJ1-5	-	large	CASSYSSYGNQPQHF	TGTGCCAGCAGTTACTCGAGTTATGGCAATCAGCCCCAGCATTTT
TRBV19	TRBJ1-5	-	-	CASSTLSPWQSNQPQHF	TGTGCCAGTAGTACACTTTCACCCTGGCAGAGCAATCAGCCCCAGCATTTT
TRBV19	TRBJ2-7	-	-	CASKFAASYEQYF	TGTGCCAGTAAGTTTGCAGCCTCCTACGAGCAGTACTTC
TRBV5-4	TRBJ2-7	-	-	CASSLGSNYEQYF	TGTGCCAGCAGCTTGGGCAGTAACTACGAGCAGTACTTC
TRBV5-4	TRBJ1-3	-	-	CASRGDGGNTIYF	TGTGCCAGCAGGGGGGACGGTGGAAACACCATATATTTT
TRBV27	TRBJ2-5	-	-	CASKKTGTETQYF	TGTGCCAGCAAGAAGACAGGAACAGAGACCCAGTACTTC
TRBV4-1	TRBJ1-2	-	-	CASSQEVGANYGYTF	TGCGCCAGCAGCCAAGAGGTCGGTGCTAACTATGGCTACACCTTC
TRBV4-1	TRBJ2-4	TRBD2	-	CASSPVGLAGGPDKNIQYF	TGCGCCAGCAGCCCCGTGGGACTAGCGGGAGGGCCGGACAAAAACATTCAGTACTTC
TRBV4-3	TRBJ1-2	-	-	CAGPRGDYGYTF	TGCGCCGGCCCCAGGGGTGACTATGGCTACACCTTC
TRBV15	TRBJ1-2	TRBD1	few	CATSARTGQGYTF	TGTGCCACCAGCGCAAGGACAGGGCAAGGCTACACCTTC
TRBV11-2	TRBJ1-2	-	few	CASSSLDYGYTF	TGTGCCAGCAGCTCGTTAGACTATGGCTACACCTTC
TRBV6-6	TRBJ1-2	TRBD1	-	CASSYRDRANYGYTF	TGTGCCAGCAGTTACCGGGACAGGGCTAACTATGGCTACACCTTC
TRBV4-3	TRBJ2-7	-	-	CASSQDRGEPSVEQYF	TGCGCCAGCAGCCAAGATAGGGGGGAACCCTCAGTCGAGCAGTACTTC